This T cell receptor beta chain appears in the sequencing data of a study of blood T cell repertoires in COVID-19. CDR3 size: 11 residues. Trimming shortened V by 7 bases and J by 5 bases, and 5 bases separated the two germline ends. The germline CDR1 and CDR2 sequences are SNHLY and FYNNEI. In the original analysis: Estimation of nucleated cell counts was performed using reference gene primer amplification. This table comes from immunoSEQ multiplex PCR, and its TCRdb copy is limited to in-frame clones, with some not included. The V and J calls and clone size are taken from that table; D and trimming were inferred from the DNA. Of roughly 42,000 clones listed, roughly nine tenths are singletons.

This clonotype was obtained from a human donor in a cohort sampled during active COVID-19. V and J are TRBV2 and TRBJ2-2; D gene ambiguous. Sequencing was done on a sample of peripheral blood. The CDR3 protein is CASKETGELFF. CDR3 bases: TGTGCCAGCAAGGAGACCGGGGAGCTGTTTTTT.